The 29 T cell receptor beta chains listed next were all sequenced from one sample in a study of sequential checkpoint blockade in melanoma. The treatment here: randomized to nivolumab then ipilimumab (arm A) or the reverse (arm B). Sequencing was performed with immunoSEQ multiplex PCR; in TCRdb, only in-frame clones are kept and a portion is missing. Among over 15,000 clones listed, 80% were seen once. The specimen was CD8+ T cells sorted from blood (inferred from file names), collected from a patient given nivolumab and ipilimumab in sequence. All receptors derive from a human donor with melanoma.

The V and J genes are TRBV10-2 and TRBJ1-6; D not resolved. Trimming shortened V by 0 bases and J by 3 bases, and 6 bases separated the two germline ends. CDR1 and CDR2 from the germline V gene are WSHSY and SAAADI. The CDR3 is made up of 15 amino acids. The CDR3 region has the DNA TGCGCCAGCAGTGAGTCGAGCGGCTATAATTCACCCCTCCACTTT. It specifies CASSESSGYNSPLHF.

J is TRBJ1-2 and V is TRBV7-6; 7 bases fit TRBD1. Trimming at V came to 1 base and at J to 4 bases, leaving 3 bases not matched to a gene. The CDR3 has 14 amino acids. Germline CDR1 is SGHVS and CDR2 is FNYEAQ. The CDR3 sequence is CASSLEAGGYGYTF. The CDR3 region has the DNA TGTGCCAGCAGCTTAGAAGCAGGGGGCTATGGCTACACCTTC.

The chain uses TRBV19 and TRBJ1-5, with D unclear. The CDR3 has 13 residues. The germline V and J ends were trimmed by 0 bases and 8 bases, with 8 bases remaining between them. Germline-derived CDR1 and CDR2 are LNHDA and SQIVND (reference sequence). The CDR3, as DNA: TGTGCCAGTAGTATAGACCTGGAGGAGCCCCAGCATTTT. The encoded protein is CASSIDLEEPQHF. Supplemented by reference TRBV19 and TRBJ1-5, the full variable domain reads DGGITQSPKYLFRKEGQNVTLSCEQNLNHDAMYWYRQDPGQGLRLIYYSQIVNDFQKGDIAEGYSVSREKKESFPLTVTSAQKNPTAFYLCASSIDLEEPQHFGDGTRLSIL.

This chain connects TRBV6-5 to TRBJ1-5; D remains ambiguous. Trimming took 6 bases from V and 0 from J, leaving 12 bases between them. The length of the CDR3 is 15 residues. Per germline, CDR1 MNHEY and CDR2 SVGAGI. Here the CDR3 reads CASSRQHDSNQPQHF. The CDR3 DNA reads TGTGCCAGCAGCCGCCAACATGATAGCAATCAGCCCCAGCATTTT.

This chain links TRBV4-1 with TRBJ2-2; TRBD2 agrees at 8 bases. The CDR3 loop spans 18 amino acids. CDR1 is MGHRA, CDR2 YSYEKL, per germline. Trimming cost V 4 bases and J 5 bases; bases outside gene matches: 15. The CDR3 DNA sequence: TGCGCCAGCAGCCCCACCCAGGGAGCGGGAGTAGGAACCGGGGAGCTGTTTTTT. This translates into CASSPTQGAGVGTGELFF.

The rearrangement links TRBV5-4 to TRBJ2-5, with a weak D call TRBD2 (6 bases). The J call could be wrong; TRBJ2-7 is a better fit for the DNA end. Germline CDR1 SGHNT, CDR2 YYREEE (reference sequence). The CDR3 spans 14 residues. CDR3 sequence reads: CASSLSGGSYEQYF. The CDR3 DNA follows: TGTGCCAGCAGCTTGAGCGGAGGGAGTTACGAGCAGTACTTC.

The rearrangement joins TRBV19 to TRBJ2-5; D perhaps matches TRBD2 (6 bases). The germline V gene has CDR1 LNHDA and CDR2 SQIVND (reference sequence). V was cut by 2 bases and J by 3 bases, with 13 bases left in between. This CDR3 region has 15 residues. The CDR3 DNA sequence: TGTGCCAGTAGTATAATAGGGAGGTCCAAAGAGACCCAGTACTTC. This sequence encodes CASSIIGRSKETQYF.

The chain is built from TRBV6-1 and TRBJ2-7, with D tentatively TRBD2 (6 bases). The V end was cut by 0 bases, the J end by 4 bases, with 13 bases between. Germline-derived CDR1 and CDR2 are MNHNS and SASEGT. This CDR3 contains 15 residues. The CDR3 coding sequence is TGTGCCAGCAGTGAAGCGCGGAGGGTTCGGTACGAGCAGTACTTC. Its translation: CASSEARRVRYEQYF.

The chain employs TRBV4-3 and TRBJ2-7, with 13 bases aligning to TRBD2. Trimming cost V 9 bases and J 2 bases; bases outside gene matches: 7. CDR3 size: 15 residues. From germline, CDR1 is LGHNA and CDR2 YSLEER. For the CDR3, the DNA is TGCGCCAGGATACTAGCGGGGGGGGTGACCTACGAGCAGTACTTC. Protein sequence: CARILAGGVTYEQYF.

This rearrangement joins TRBV7-9 to TRBJ1-2; perhaps TRBD1 as D (5 bases). The germline CDR1 and CDR2 sequences are SEHNR and FQNEAQ (reference sequence). The CDR3 contains 11 residues. Trimming cost V 1 base and J 12 bases, with 9 bases left between them. CDR3 protein: CASSLGQLDTF. The DNA for the CDR3 is TGTGCCAGCAGCTTAGGACAGTTGGACACCTTC. Based on the CDR3 plus reference TRBV7-9 and TRBJ1-2, the full variable domain is DTGVSQNPRHKITKRGQNVTFRCDPISEHNRLYWYRQTLGQGPEFLTYFQNEAQLEKSRLLSDRFSAERPKGSFSTLEIQRTEQGDSAMYLCASSLGQLDTFGSGTRLTVV.

The chain joins TRBV28 to TRBJ2-7; D might be TRBD2 (5 bases). The germline CDR1 and CDR2 sequences are MDHEN and SYDVKM. Trimming shortened V by 1 base and J by 0 bases, and 16 bases separated the two germline ends. The CDR3 length is 17 residues. The CDR3 region is CASSLFSGGRVSYEQYF. CDR3 DNA: TGTGCCAGCAGTTTATTCAGTGGCGGGCGCGTCTCCTACGAGCAGTACTTC. Based on the CDR3 plus reference TRBV28 and TRBJ2-7, the full variable domain is DVKVTQSSRYLVKRTGEKVFLECVQDMDHENMFWYRQDPGLGLRLIYFSYDVKMKEKGDIPEGYSVSREKKERFSLILESASTNQTSMYLCASSLFSGGRVSYEQYFGPGTRLTVT.

This chain links TRBV7-2 with TRBJ2-5; 9 positions agree with TRBD1. The J call is doubtful: the DNA matches TRBJ2-7 better. CDR1 and CDR2 from the germline V gene are SGHTA and FQGNSA. This CDR3 has 13 amino acids. As DNA, the CDR3 is TGTGCCAGCAGCAAGGGGACAGGGTACGAGCAGTACTTC. Translating gives CASSKGTGYEQYF.

This chain uses TRBV27 with TRBJ2-7, with D possibly being TRBD2 (6 bases). Germline V gene lookup returns CDR1 MNHEY and CDR2 SMNVEV (reference sequence). Trimming pared 4 bases from V and 7 bases from J, leaving 17 bases between. The CDR3 covers 14 residues. The CDR3: CASSSLPTSGEQYF. CDR3 sequence (DNA): TGTGCCAGCAGTTCCCTCCCGACTAGTGGGGAGCAGTACTTC.

The chain employs TRBV6-6 and TRBJ1-2; TRBD1 agrees at 8 bases. CDR3 length equals 13 residues. After removal of 6 bases from V and 6 bases from J, the junction contained 6 bases not matched to a gene. Germline assignment: CDR1 MNHNY and CDR2 SVGAGI (reference sequence). CDR3 nucleotides: TGTGCCAGCAGCTATCAGGGGGCGAATGGCTACACCTTC. Its protein product is CASSYQGANGYTF.

The J gene is TRBJ1-4, the V gene TRBV5-1; D uncertain. Trimming cost V 3 bases and J 3 bases, with 9 bases left between them. The CDR3 extends over 14 amino acids. CDR1 is SGHRS, CDR2 YFSETQ, per germline. The CDR3 reads CASSYKTANEKLFF. In DNA, the CDR3 is TGCGCCAGCAGCTATAAAACGGCTAATGAAAAACTGTTTTTT.

This rearrangement joins TRBV7-9 to TRBJ2-7; TRBD2 might be the D (6 bases). The CDR3 is 16 amino acids. The V gene's germline CDR1 is SEHNR and CDR2 FQNEAQ (reference sequence). V lost 1 base and J lost 2, with 15 bases in between. CDR3 protein: CASSLGVGRFAYEQYF. The CDR3 nucleotides read TGTGCCAGCAGCTTAGGGGTCGGGAGATTCGCCTACGAGCAGTACTTC.

This clone has more than one count but fewer than ten. This sequence joins TRBV7-9 and TRBJ2-7; D perhaps matches TRBD1 (6 bases). The V gene lost 6 bases and the J gene lost 7 bases, with 13 bases spanning the gap. The CDR3 extends over 12 amino acids. Germline values: CDR1 SEHNR, CDR2 FQNEAQ (reference sequence). The CDR3 protein is CASRRAGDEQYF. Here the CDR3 DNA reads TGTGCCAGCAGGCGGGCAGGGGATGAGCAGTACTTC.

The chain couples TRBV5-3 to TRBJ2-7; TRBD2 aligns across 11 bases. TRBV5-3 is noted as an ORF with a role that remains uncertain. The CDR3 has 14 amino acids. Unmatched junction bases numbered 3, after V lost 4 bases and J lost 3 bases. CDR3 amino acids: CARSGGLAGYEQYF. Written as DNA, the CDR3 is TGTGCCAGAAGCGGCGGACTAGCGGGCTACGAGCAGTACTTC.

The CDR3 is CASSSTGYEQYF. As DNA, the CDR3 is TGTGCCAGCAGCTCAACAGGCTACGAGCAGTACTTC. The rearrangement joins TRBV5-6 to TRBJ2-7; tentatively, D is TRBD1 (5 bases). CDR3 length equals 12 residues. Trimming removed 3 bases from V and 3 bases from J, with 7 bases in between. From germline, CDR1 is SGHDT and CDR2 YYEEEE.

The chain has TRBV14 and TRBJ2-6; TRBD1 aligns across 8 bases. The CDR3 is made up of 19 amino acids. The junction had 7 bases not matched to a gene; V was cut back by 0 bases and J by 0 bases. Looked up from germline, CDR1 is SGHDN and CDR2 is FVKESK. CDR3 in amino acids: CASSQESAQGGSGANVLTF. The DNA of the CDR3 is TGTGCCAGCAGCCAAGAGTCAGCACAGGGGGGCTCTGGGGCCAACGTCCTGACTTTC.

The rearrangement uses TRBV7-2 and TRBJ1-5; TRBD1 agrees at 8 bases. The V gene end was trimmed by 4 bases and the J gene end by 2 bases; junction bases not matched to a gene: 4. Looked up from germline, CDR1 is SGHTA and CDR2 is FQGNSA. The CDR3 spans 15 residues. The CDR3 reads CASSSGGRGNQPQHF. The CDR3 DNA reads as TGTGCCAGCAGCTCAGGGGGCCGAGGCAATCAGCCCCAGCATTTT.

The J gene is TRBJ1-6, the V gene TRBV7-9; D is possibly TRBD1 (6 bases). Germline loops: CDR1 SEHNR, CDR2 FQNEAQ (reference sequence). This CDR3 contains 13 residues. The V gene lost 5 bases and the J gene lost 5 bases, with 7 bases spanning the gap. The CDR3, as DNA: TGTGCCAGCAGCCAGGGGCATAATTCACCCCTCCACTTT. This encodes CASSQGHNSPLHF.

The chain joins TRBV27 to TRBJ1-5; TRBD1 aligns across 8 bases. Germline V lookup: CDR1 MNHEY, CDR2 SMNVEV (reference sequence). The J segment lost 6 bases and the V segment lost 4 bases, leaving 5 bases of the junction unmatched. The CDR3 totals 14 residues. The CDR3 region is CASSSQGAIQPQHF. As DNA, the CDR3 is TGTGCCAGCAGTTCCCAGGGGGCTATTCAGCCCCAGCATTTT.

The rearrangement joins TRBV6-6 to TRBJ1-3, with D maybe TRBD1 (5 bases). V was cut by 5 bases and J by 4 bases, with 15 bases left in between. The CDR3 loop spans 15 amino acids. Germline V CDR1 and CDR2: MNHNY, SVGAGI (reference sequence). In nucleotides, the CDR3 is TGTGCCAGCAGTCCGGGGGAAACGTACGGAAACACCATATATTTT. Translated: CASSPGETYGNTIYF.

The chain links TRBV21-1 to TRBJ1-4. TRBV21-1 is listed as a pseudogene. The CDR3 has 15 residues. The CDR3 DNA reads TGTGCCAGCAGCACTCGGTTTGACTTCTATGAAAAACTGTTTTTT. Protein: CASSTRFDFYEKLFF.

This chain links TRBV7-6 with TRBJ2-7; 7 positions agree with TRBD1. The CDR3 extends over 14 amino acids. Germline V gene sequence: CDR1 SGHVS, CDR2 FNYEAQ. Trimming cost V 1 base and J 3 bases; bases outside gene matches: 3. This chain's CDR3 is CASSLGPGGYEQYF. CDR3 DNA: TGTGCCAGCAGCTTAGGGCCAGGGGGCTACGAGCAGTACTTC. The full variable domain, its missing parts supplied by reference TRBV7-6 and TRBJ2-7, is GAGVSQSPRYKVTKRGQDVALRCDPISGHVSLYWYRQALGQGPEFLTYFNYEAQQDKSGLPNDRFSAERPEGSISTLTIQRTEQRDSAMYRCASSLGPGGYEQYFGPGTRLTVT.

This clone has only a few counts. The CDR3 spells CASSYGGNTEAFF. CDR3 nucleotide sequence: TGTGCCAGTAGTTACGGGGGGAACACTGAAGCTTTCTTT. The chain employs TRBV19 and TRBJ1-1; tentative D call: TRBD1 (5 bases). V was clipped by 5 bases and J by 1 base, with 8 bases between them. The length of the CDR3 is 13 residues. Germline lookup yields CDR1 LNHDA and CDR2 SQIVND (reference sequence).

This rearrangement joins TRBV7-2 to TRBJ2-7; D not resolved. V was cut by 3 bases and J by 4 bases, with 10 bases left in between. The CDR3 is made up of 13 amino acids. From germline, CDR1 is SGHTA and CDR2 FQGNSA. The CDR3 DNA follows: TGTGCCAGCAGCTTCCCCGTCCCTTACGAGCAGTACTTC. As protein: CASSFPVPYEQYF.

The rearrangement links TRBV7-6 to TRBJ1-2; D call uncertain. Germline values: CDR1 SGHVS, CDR2 FNYEAQ. The CDR3 has 14 amino acids. V was pared by 4 bases and J by 4 bases, with 13 bases between. The CDR3 nucleotides are TGTGCCAGCAGCTCCCACGAGGTGGGCTATGGCTACACCTTC. Translation gives CASSSHEVGYGYTF. Looking up the rest from reference TRBV7-6 and TRBJ1-2 gives the full variable domain: GAGVSQSPRYKVTKRGQDVALRCDPISGHVSLYWYRQALGQGPEFLTYFNYEAQQDKSGLPNDRFSAERPEGSISTLTIQRTEQRDSAMYRCASSSHEVGYGYTFGSGTRLTVV.